Shown below are 15 T cell receptor beta chains from a single sample sequenced in a study of T cell clones after liver transplantation. Clones were read by immunoSEQ multiplex PCR, and TCRdb kept only the in-frame ones, dropping some. The sample lists about 120,000 clones; about nine tenths were seen once. The input for sequencing was CD4+ T cells from blood, taken 12 months after liver transplant. These receptors were taken from a human patient who received a liver transplant. Some of the T cells might come from the graft donor.

The rearrangement links TRBV11-2 to TRBJ1-4, with TRBD1 as a possible D gene (6 bases). The CDR3 has 11 amino acids. CDR1 is SGHAT, CDR2 FQNNGV, per germline. The CDR3 spells CKQGFNEKLFF. The DNA for the CDR3 is TGTAAACAGGGATTTAATGAAAAACTGTTTTTT.

V and J are TRBV4-2 and TRBJ1-1, with no clear D. Trimming cost V 0 bases and J 7 bases, with 6 bases left between them. The length of the CDR3 is 12 residues. The V gene's germline CDR1 is LGHNA and CDR2 YNFKEQ. The CDR3 sequence: CASSQEMGEAFF. The DNA of the CDR3 is TGTGCCAGCAGCCAAGAGATGGGTGAAGCTTTCTTT.

The genes are TRBV4-2 and TRBJ2-7; TRBD2 might be the D (6 bases). CDR1 LGHNA and CDR2 YNFKEQ come from the germline V gene. The V and J ends lost 3 bases and 1 base respectively, with 16 bases between them. This CDR3 has 16 residues. CDR3 nucleotide sequence: TGTGCCAGCAGCCACAAGTTGTCGGGAGCTTCCTACGAGCAGTACTTC. Translated, it gives CASSHKLSGASYEQYF.

The V call is TRBV5-1, the J call TRBJ2-1; D unclear. In germline, CDR1 is SGHRS, CDR2 YFSETQ. V lost 0 bases, J lost 0 bases, and 7 bases lay in between. The CDR3 length is 15 residues. CDR3 loop: CASSLAESSYNEQFF. The CDR3 DNA is TGCGCCAGCAGCTTGGCAGAGAGCTCCTACAATGAGCAGTTCTTC.

The gene calls are TRBV2 and TRBJ2-3; no firm D call. The CDR3 runs to 15 residues. Trimming left V 3 bases short and J 1 base short, with 11 bases between. The germline V gene has CDR1 SNHLY and CDR2 FYNNEI. Here the CDR3 reads CASSDPQLGTDTQYF. The CDR3 region has the DNA TGTGCCAGCAGTGACCCCCAGTTGGGCACAGATACGCAGTATTTT. The whole variable domain, filled in from reference TRBV2 and TRBJ2-3, reads EPEVTQTPSHQVTQMGQEVILRCVPISNHLYFYWYRQILGQKVEFLVSFYNNEISEKSEIFDDQFSVERPDGSNFTLKIRSTKLEDSAMYFCASSDPQLGTDTQYFGPGTRLTVL.

The rearrangement uses TRBV5-3 and TRBJ1-2; unclear D gene. TRBV5-3 is sorted into the ORF group, with uncertain function. This CDR3 is 13 amino acids long. The V end lost 2 bases, the J end lost 4 bases, and 9 bases lay between the germline ends. CDR3 coding DNA: TGTGCCAGAAGCTTACAGTCCCCCTATGGCTACACCTTC. It encodes CARSLQSPYGYTF.

The chain employs TRBV5-1 and TRBJ2-3; TRBD2 matches at 14 bases. V gave up 4 bases and J gave up 6 bases; unmatched junction bases: 16. The germline V gene encodes CDR1 SGHRS and CDR2 YFSETQ. The CDR3 contains 19 residues. The CDR3 nucleotides are TGCGCCAGCAGCACGGGACTAGCGGGAGAGGGGGGAACCATTGATACGCAGTATTTT. Amino acids: CASSTGLAGEGGTIDTQYF.

With respect to this clone: The junction does not match germline at one end; this may be a read error. The chain links TRBV6-5 to TRBJ1-2; perhaps TRBD1 as D (5 bases). The germline CDR1 and CDR2 sequences are MNHEY and SVGAGI. The CDR3 is made up of 13 amino acids. The CDR3 region has the DNA TGTGCCAGCAGCTACTCCAGGGTTGGTGGCTACACCTTC. It translates to CASSYSRVGGYTF.

The chain has TRBV23-1 and TRBJ2-7; D is tentatively TRBD1 or TRBD2 (6 bases each). TRBV23-1 has ORF status, its function being uncertain. The CDR3 length is 13 residues. V lost 7 bases to trimming and J lost 3 bases, with 13 bases between them. The DNA for the CDR3 is TGCGCCAGCATAGGGGGGACGGACTACGAGCAGTACTTC. Translation: CASIGGTDYEQYF.

There are a few counts of this clone. This specimen includes other DNA sequences encoding the same CDR3. The chain has TRBV27 and TRBJ1-4, with D perhaps matching TRBD1 (6 bases). Deletions cut 5 bases from V and 6 bases from J, with 10 bases between. Looked up from germline, CDR1 is MNHEY and CDR2 is SMNVEV (reference sequence). The CDR3 is made up of 13 amino acids. This CDR3 is CASSGGGHEKLFF. In nucleotides, the CDR3 is TGTGCCAGCAGTGGGGGGGGGCATGAAAAACTGTTTTTT.

This rearrangement joins TRBV13 to TRBJ1-1; D is unclear. The CDR3 has 16 residues. Germline assignment: CDR1 PRHDT and CDR2 FYEKMQ (reference sequence). Trimming removed 6 bases at V and 1 base at J, with 18 bases between. CDR3 amino acids: CASSSSLAATNTEAFF. The CDR3 DNA follows: TGTGCCAGCAGTTCCTCTTTGGCAGCTACGAACACTGAAGCTTTCTTT.

The CDR3 reads CASSQTATNTEAFF. DNA for the CDR3: TGCGCCAGCAGCCAGACAGCTACTAACACTGAAGCTTTCTTT. This chain links TRBV5-1 with TRBJ1-1; weak D call: TRBD1 (5 bases). The V end lost 4 bases, the J end lost 2 bases, and 12 bases lay between the germline ends. Germline CDR1 SGHRS, CDR2 YFSETQ. The CDR3 runs 14 residues.

CDR3: CASSLGQGIFRNTIYF. In DNA, the CDR3 is TGTGCCAGCAGCTTAGGTCAGGGAATTTTTAGAAACACCATATATTTT. V usage is TRBV13 and J usage is TRBJ1-3; a possible D gene is TRBD1 (5 bases). Deletions cut 0 bases from V and 5 bases from J, with 14 bases between. The CDR3 has 16 amino acids. CDR1 is PRHDT and CDR2 is FYEKMQ in the germline V gene (reference sequence).

The chain couples TRBV19 to TRBJ2-3, with 8 bases fitting TRBD2. Germline V CDR1 and CDR2: LNHDA, SQIVND (reference sequence). This CDR3 contains 18 residues. Losses at the gene ends were 3 bases for V and 0 bases for J; bases not matched to a gene: 11. CDR3 bases: TGTGCCAGTAGTATGTTGGCTAGCGGGCGCACTAGCACAGATACGCAGTATTTT. This sequence encodes CASSMLASGRTSTDTQYF. The full variable domain, completed using reference TRBV19 and TRBJ2-3, is DGGITQSPKYLFRKEGQNVTLSCEQNLNHDAMYWYRQDPGQGLRLIYYSQIVNDFQKGDIAEGYSVSREKKESFPLTVTSAQKNPTAFYLCASSMLASGRTSTDTQYFGPGTRLTVL.

This chain connects TRBV11-3 to TRBJ2-7, with D possibly matching TRBD2 (6 bases). The CDR3 is 16 amino acids. Trimming stripped 5 bases from V and 0 bases from J, with 17 bases between. Germline CDR1 and CDR2: SGHNT and YENEEA. The CDR3 region is CASSLPGLTPSYEQYF. DNA of the CDR3: TGTGCCAGCAGCCTCCCGGGACTTACTCCCTCCTACGAGCAGTACTTC.